This TCR beta chain was identified during a study of T cell responses to AZD1222 COVID-19 vaccine (dated by TCRdb to the early 2020s). Background for the entire study: TCR sequencing covered over 230 trial participants: 207 given two doses of AZD1222 and about 26 given two doses of MenACWY control vaccine. Enrollment into the trials was organized by age into subgroups of 18-55, 56-69 and 70-plus years, and those subgroups contained approximately 150, 30 and 60 TCR-sequenced participants, respectively.

The CDR3 regions of human TCRbeta chains were analyzed by immunosequencing. Concerning the study's data processing: TCRs in the repertoires were matched against a reference library of SARS-CoV-2-specific TCRs that had been generated with the MIRA antigen-specificity platform. Breadth was defined as the fraction of unique TCRs that were SARS-CoV-2-associated. Depth was defined as the fraction of total T cells that were SARS-CoV-2-associated. Using the MIRA data, each spike-specific TCR was mapped to the spike region that the TCR reacts to and placed in a CD4 or CD8 class. Log10-transformed breadth and depth values were compared by one-way ANOVA with Sidak's multiple comparisons tests. TCRdb holds this immuneACCESS table with in-frame rearrangements only. Some clones are missing; in checked studies, unresolved V genes explain under half, and the rest has no known cause. V, J and clone size are taken as reported in that table, and D and trimming were inferred from the DNA itself. The sample profile shows approximately 110,000 clones; 87% of them were found once. Roughly 2.5% of the sample is held by the ten biggest clonotypes.

The time point label, read with the paper, signifies: about 28 days (+/-7) after the second vaccine dose. AZD1222 recipients given second doses at about 4 weeks or at about 12 weeks were pooled, since spike-specific TCR depth and breadth were not found to differ between the two schedules. The vaccinee samples were drawn from two UK trials, COV001 and COV002, one of which was a single-blind randomized controlled phase 2/3 trial testing AZD1222 (ChAdOx1 nCoV-19) in healthy adults. Trial participant PBMC samples were collected at day 0 and day 28 after the second dose for TCRbeta chain sequencing. Of note for this clone: Its antigen specificity is not known. Base qualities are missing; no much larger clone stands one base away.

CDR3 length: 15 amino acids, cysteine to phenylalanine. Only the CDR3 DNA stays, 45 bases, in frame from base 1. After removal of 4 bases from V and 1 base from J, the junction retains 5 bases not matched to a gene. CDR1 and CDR2, looked up from the germline V gene, are KGHSH and LQKENI. Broad study findings and their caveats: Vaccine-associated CD4 TCRs spanned the whole spike protein, with dominant responses in regions 160-218 and 743-854. Because no day 14 peak-response samples were available, the repertoires could be characterized only after the peak T cell response. In the small 56-69-year group, the increase in depth fell short of significance, most likely because of low power. Only five to seven AZD1222 recipients were SARS-CoV-2 seropositive at baseline, limiting conclusions about previously exposed vaccinees. Nearly half of unique spike-specific TCRs reportedly recognized epitopes outside regions mutated in the B.1.351 and B.1.1.7 variants. Participants were mostly white British, with more females than males. The authors suggested clonal diversity may have been underestimated. A significant rise in spike-specific TCR breadth and depth was observed after two AZD1222 doses relative to day 0 and relative to MenACWY recipients.

The rearranged chain carries TRBV18 and TRBJ2-5, with 8 bases in between that match TRBD1. Sequencing was performed on peripheral blood, taken 28 days after the second AZD1222 dose. The sequence came from an adult who received the AZD1222 COVID-19 vaccine. The DNA is as follows: TGTGCCAGCTCACTACGACAGGGGCTCCAAGAGACCCAGTACTTC. Its product reads: CASSLRQGLQETQYF.